The present TCR beta chain was sequenced within a study of cytomegalovirus exposure and HLA in healthy donors. Among the donors, all were healthy bone marrow donors. Primers: 60 Vbeta forward and 13 Jbeta reverse. Method: immunoSEQ multiplex PCR; TCRdb's copy keeps in-frame clones and lacks some. Among 150,000 to 200,000 clones, approximately 78% were seen once, and the ten largest hold less than 2%. On this clone: Its specificity is unknown.

Findings and caveats of the study: In a later analysis, TCR beta V- and J-gene trimming was associated with a missense DCLRE1C variant. Later on, an analysis showed TCR association rates differing by HLA locus, with DRB1 the most and HLA-C the fewest.

Trimming shortened V by 4 bases and J by 5 bases, and 17 bases separated the two germline ends. The CDR3 consists of 15 residues. Germline V gene lookup returns CDR1 SGHTA and CDR2 FQGNSA. Material: PBMCs. The sequence was obtained from a woman younger than 35 in good health and CMV-seronegative. V and J are TRBV7-2 and TRBJ1-2; D possibly corresponds to TRBD1 (5 bases). The CDR3 region is CASSSKSGGGYGYTF. CDR3 nucleotides: TGTGCCAGCAGCTCGAAAAGCGGGGGTGGGTATGGCTACACCTTC. The whole variable domain, remainder taken from reference TRBV7-2 and TRBJ1-2, is GAGVSQSPSNKVTEKGKDVELRCDPISGHTALYWYRQSLGQGLEFLIYFQGNSAPDKSGLPSDRFSAERTGGSVSTLTIQRTQQEDSAVYLCASSSKSGGGYGYTFGSGTRLTVV.